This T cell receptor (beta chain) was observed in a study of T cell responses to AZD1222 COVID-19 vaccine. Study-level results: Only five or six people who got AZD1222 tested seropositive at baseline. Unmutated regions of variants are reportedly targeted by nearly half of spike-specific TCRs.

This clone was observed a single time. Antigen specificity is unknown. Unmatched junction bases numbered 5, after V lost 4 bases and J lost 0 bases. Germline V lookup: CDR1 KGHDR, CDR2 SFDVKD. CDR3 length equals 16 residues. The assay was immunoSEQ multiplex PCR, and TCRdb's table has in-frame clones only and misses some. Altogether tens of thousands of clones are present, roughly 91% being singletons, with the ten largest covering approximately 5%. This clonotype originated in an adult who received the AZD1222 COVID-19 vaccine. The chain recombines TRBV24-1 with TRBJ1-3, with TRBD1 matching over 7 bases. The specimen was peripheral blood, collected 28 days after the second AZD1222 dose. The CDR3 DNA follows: TGTGCCACCAGTGACTCCGGGACAGCCTCTGGAAACACCATATATTTT. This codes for CATSDSGTASGNTIYF.